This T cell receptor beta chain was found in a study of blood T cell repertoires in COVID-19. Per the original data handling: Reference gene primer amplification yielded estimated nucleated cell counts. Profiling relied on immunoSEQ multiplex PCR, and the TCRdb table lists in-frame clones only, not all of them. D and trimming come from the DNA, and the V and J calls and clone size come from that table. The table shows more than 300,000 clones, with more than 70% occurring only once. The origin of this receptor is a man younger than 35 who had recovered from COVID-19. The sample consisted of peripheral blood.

DNA of the CDR3: TGTGCCAGCAGCCCGGACAGGGGGCGCAATGAGCAGTTCTTC. Residues: CASSPDRGRNEQFF. This sequence joins TRBV6-5 and TRBJ2-1; 11 bases align to TRBD1. Germline V lookup: CDR1 MNHEY, CDR2 SVGAGI. This CDR3 region has 14 residues. J lost 6 bases, V lost 6 bases, and 4 bases had no gene match.